Below are 30 T cell receptor beta chains sequenced from a single sample in a study of cytomegalovirus exposure and HLA in healthy donors. Here immunoSEQ multiplex PCR was the method, and the copy in TCRdb shows in-frame clones only, minus some. Of around 200,000 clones in the sample, roughly four fifths were seen once. Sample: PBMCs. These receptors originate from a woman between 18 and 29 years old in good health and CMV-seropositive.

The chain couples TRBV5-1 to TRBJ1-1, with unresolved D. Germline CDR1 reads SGHRS; CDR2 reads YFSETQ. The V and J ends lost 0 bases and 2 bases respectively, with 5 bases between them. The CDR3 covers 13 residues. The CDR3 loop is CASSLGLNTEAFF. Written as DNA, the CDR3 is TGCGCCAGCAGCTTGGGACTAAACACTGAAGCTTTCTTT.

CDR3 loop: CASSLAPGQGDGYGYTF. In DNA form, the CDR3 reads TGCGCCAGCAGCTTGGCCCCCGGACAGGGAGATGGGTATGGCTACACCTTC. The chain recombines TRBV5-1 with TRBJ1-2; 8 bases line up with TRBD1. The CDR3 spans 17 residues. The trim removed 0 bases at V and 5 bases at J, leaving 12 bases unmatched. Germline lookup yields CDR1 SGHRS and CDR2 YFSETQ. Full variable domain (remainder filled in from reference TRBV5-1 and TRBJ1-2): KAGVTQTPRYLIKTRGQQVTLSCSPISGHRSVSWYQQTPGQGLQFLFEYFSETQRNKGNFPGRFSGRQFSNSRSEMNVSTLELGDSALYLCASSLAPGQGDGYGYTFGSGTRLTVV.

This chain connects TRBV7-8 to TRBJ2-1; 10 bases agree with TRBD1. Trimming removed 1 base from V and 7 bases from J; junction bases left unmatched: 7. Germline CDR1 SGHVS, CDR2 FQNEAQ. The CDR3 runs 16 residues. The CDR3 sequence: CASSLVPDRGLNEQFF. CDR3 in DNA: TGTGCCAGCAGCTTAGTTCCAGACAGGGGGCTGAATGAGCAGTTCTTC.

This chain connects TRBV6-1 to TRBJ1-2; D may be TRBD1 (5 bases). CDR3 length: 15 amino acids. CDR1 is MNHNS, CDR2 SASEGT, per germline. Trimming pared 6 bases from V and 3 bases from J, leaving 17 bases between. The CDR3 sequence is CASSRDGEGYYGYTF. The CDR3, as DNA: TGTGCCAGCAGCCGGGACGGGGAGGGCTACTATGGCTACACCTTC.

The chain employs TRBV18 and TRBJ2-1, with TRBD1 as a possible D gene (6 bases). CDR1 KGHSH and CDR2 LQKENI come from the germline V gene. This CDR3 has 15 residues. V lost 4 bases to trimming and J lost 5 bases, with 15 bases between them. CDR3 protein: CASSLAGTNDNEQFF. The CDR3 coding sequence is TGTGCCAGCTCACTAGCCGGGACAAACGACAATGAGCAGTTCTTC.

The genes are TRBV10-1 and TRBJ2-5, with D possibly matching TRBD2 (7 bases). Trimming removed 10 bases from V and 1 base from J, with 16 bases in between. Germline V lookup: CDR1 WNHNN, CDR2 SYGVQD (reference sequence). The CDR3 spans 14 residues. The DNA for the CDR3 is TGCGCCACCACTGGGGGGGCCTTCCAAGAGACCCAGTACTTC. It yields the protein CATTGGAFQETQYF.

The chain has TRBV19 and TRBJ2-1; 10 positions agree with TRBD2. J was trimmed by 7 bases and V by 10 bases; bases with no gene match: 16. The germline V gene has CDR1 LNHDA and CDR2 SQIVND (reference sequence). The CDR3 has 16 residues. CDR3 sequence (DNA): TGTGCCACCTTAGGAGGGCAGCGGGGGGGCCTTAATGAGCAGTTCTTC. Amino acid sequence: CATLGGQRGGLNEQFF.

The chain joins TRBV6-6 to TRBJ1-1, with D perhaps matching TRBD1 (6 bases). V dropped 4 bases and J dropped 2 bases, with 11 bases sitting between them. The length of the CDR3 is 14 residues. Germline lookup yields CDR1 MNHNY and CDR2 SVGAGI (reference sequence). In DNA form, the CDR3 reads TGTGCCAGCAGTTCAGGGGACCCTAACACTGAAGCTTTCTTT. Its translation: CASSSGDPNTEAFF.

This sequence joins TRBV2 and TRBJ2-7, with a tentative D call TRBD2 (5 bases). Trimming pared 6 bases from V and 6 bases from J, leaving 12 bases between. Germline V lookup: CDR1 SNHLY, CDR2 FYNNEI. The length of the CDR3 is 12 residues. The CDR3 here is CASSVRGLEQYF. The CDR3 DNA reads TGTGCCAGCAGCGTCCGAGGGCTCGAGCAGTACTTC.

This rearrangement joins TRBV6-6 to TRBJ1-1; unclear D gene. This CDR3 is 13 amino acids long. Germline CDR1 and CDR2: MNHNY and SVGAGI (reference sequence). V lost 8 bases to trimming and J lost 4 bases, with 14 bases between them. CDR3: CASGPWGGTEAFF. The CDR3 DNA reads TGTGCCAGCGGCCCCTGGGGAGGCACTGAAGCTTTCTTT.

The chain recombines TRBV10-3 with TRBJ1-3, with D possibly matching TRBD1 (5 bases). The CDR3 length is 14 residues. Germline loops: CDR1 ENHRY, CDR2 SYGVKD. The V end was cut by 11 bases, the J end by 0 bases, with 14 bases between. CDR3 DNA sequence: TGTGCCGTTCAACAGGAAATCTCTGGAAACACCATATATTTT. This translates into CAVQQEISGNTIYF.

The V gene is TRBV4-1, the J gene TRBJ2-1, with D perhaps TRBD1 (7 bases). Per the germline V gene, CDR1 is MGHRA and CDR2 is YSYEKL. There are 15 residues in the CDR3. The V and J ends lost 6 bases and 4 bases respectively, with 16 bases between them. The chain's CDR3 is CASRRDRSSYNEQFF. The CDR3 bases are TGCGCCAGCAGGCGGGACAGAAGTTCTTACAATGAGCAGTTCTTC.

J is TRBJ1-2 and V is TRBV7-9; D is uncertain. V lost 1 base to trimming and J lost 4 bases, with 7 bases between them. The CDR3 loop spans 13 amino acids. CDR1 is SEHNR, CDR2 FQNEAQ, per germline (reference sequence). The CDR3 DNA is TGTGCCAGCAGCTTAGTTAACTCCTATGGCTACACCTTC. Protein: CASSLVNSYGYTF.

The CDR3 bases are TGTGCCAGCACCGACGGACAGGGAGGAAACACCGGGGAGCTGTTTTTT. Translated: CASTDGQGGNTGELFF. The V call is TRBV6-6, the J call TRBJ2-2; 8 bases agree with TRBD1. V was pared by 7 bases and J by 2 bases, with 9 bases of the junction left unmatched. Germline assignment: CDR1 MNHNY and CDR2 SVGAGI (reference sequence). This CDR3 has 16 amino acids.

V gene TRBV4-1 combines with J gene TRBJ2-3; 11 bases are a match to TRBD2. This CDR3 comprises 16 residues. The germline CDR1 and CDR2 sequences are MGHRA and YSYEKL. The V and J ends lost 3 bases and 2 bases, in that order; junction bases with no gene match: 4. The CDR3 DNA sequence: TGCGCCAGCAGCCATTTAGCGGGGGGGCACACAGATACGCAGTATTTT. Amino acid sequence: CASSHLAGGHTDTQYF.

The sample holds one count of this clone. The rearrangement uses TRBV11-2 and TRBJ2-5; 8 bases agree with TRBD1. The junction had 9 bases not matched to a gene; V was cut back by 4 bases and J by 5 bases. CDR1 is SGHAT and CDR2 is FQNNGV in the germline V gene. The length of the CDR3 is 15 residues. CDR3 DNA sequence: TGTGCCAGCAGCTACGATTTTCAGGGGGCCGAGACCCAGTACTTC. Encoded protein: CASSYDFQGAETQYF.

The chain recombines TRBV29-1 with TRBJ2-5; 8 bases map to TRBD2. Per germline, CDR1 SQVTM and CDR2 ANQGSEA. This CDR3 has 13 amino acids. V lost 7 bases, J lost 3 bases, and 7 bases stayed unmatched. The CDR3 DNA is TGCAGCGGGGGACTAGGCCCAGAAGAGACCCAGTACTTC. It encodes CSGGLGPEETQYF.

The rearrangement uses TRBV5-1 and TRBJ1-3; 11 positions match TRBD1. The junction had 4 bases not matched to a gene; V was cut back by 2 bases and J by 0 bases. Germline V gene lookup returns CDR1 SGHRS and CDR2 YFSETQ. The CDR3 loop spans 17 amino acids. In DNA, the CDR3 is TGCGCCAGCAGCTTCGGACAGGGGGCGAGCTCTGGAAACACCATATATTTT. Translating gives CASSFGQGASSGNTIYF.

The V call is TRBV10-1, the J call TRBJ2-2, with 7 bases identical to TRBD2. The V segment lost 8 bases and the J segment 3 bases; nucleotides outside the gene matches: 6. Germline V CDR1 and CDR2: WNHNN, SYGVQD (reference sequence). This CDR3 region has 14 residues. The CDR3 nucleotides are TGCGCCAGCTCACTGGGGGGGGACACCGGGGAGCTGTTTTTT. This gives the protein CASSLGGDTGELFF.

V is TRBV25-1 and J is TRBJ1-4; D call uncertain. Germline V lookup: CDR1 MGHDK, CDR2 SYGVNS. This CDR3 region has 12 residues. V was shortened by 8 bases and J by 7 bases, with 11 bases between the two germline ends. The CDR3 DNA reads as TGTGCCAGCGGACGGGGTTCTGAAAAACTGTTTTTT. Its protein is CASGRGSEKLFF.

The chain uses TRBV5-1 and TRBJ1-5; D gene uncertain. Germline V gene data show CDR1 as SGHRS and CDR2 as YFSETQ. V was clipped by 0 bases and J by 7 bases, with 14 bases between them. The CDR3 has 15 amino acids. The CDR3 DNA is TGCGCCAGCAGCTTGGGGTGGGAGGGTAACCAGCCCCAGCATTTT. This sequence encodes CASSLGWEGNQPQHF.

This sequence joins TRBV5-1 and TRBJ2-6; possibly TRBD1 for D (5 bases). Deletions cut 1 base from V and 0 bases from J, with 8 bases between. The CDR3 loop spans 16 amino acids. Germline CDR1 reads SGHRS; CDR2 reads YFSETQ. In nucleotides, the CDR3 is TGCGCCAGCAGCTTGTTAACAGGCTCTGGGGCCAACGTCCTGACTTTC. The encoded protein is CASSLLTGSGANVLTF.

The chain combines TRBV7-2 with TRBJ1-4, with D possibly TRBD1 on 5 matching bases. The CDR3 runs 15 residues. Germline V gives CDR1 SGHTA, CDR2 FQGNSA. Deletions cut 5 bases from V and 3 bases from J, with 13 bases between. In DNA, the CDR3 is TGTGCCAGCAGCCCTTTGACAGTTCCTAATGAAAAACTGTTTTTT. This encodes CASSPLTVPNEKLFF.

This chain uses TRBV6-5 with TRBJ1-6, with D tentatively TRBD1 (5 bases). The CDR3 consists of 14 residues. The germline V gene encodes CDR1 MNHEY and CDR2 SVGAGI. V lost 7 bases and J lost 5, with 12 bases in between. CDR3 nucleotides: TGTGCCAGCAAACTTACAGGCAATAATTCACCCCTCCACTTT. It specifies CASKLTGNNSPLHF.

The CDR3 region has the DNA TGTGCCAGCAGTGACCAGCCAGGCAGGAATTCACCCCTCCACTTT. It translates to CASSDQPGRNSPLHF. This sequence joins TRBV6-1 and TRBJ1-6; unclear D gene. The CDR3 contains 15 residues. The V end was cut by 3 bases, the J end by 7 bases, with 13 bases between. Germline-derived CDR1 and CDR2 are MNHNS and SASEGT.

This chain connects TRBV7-2 to TRBJ2-6; D may be TRBD1 (6 bases). Per germline, CDR1 SGHTA and CDR2 FQGNSA. V dropped 4 bases and J dropped 2 bases, with 15 bases sitting between them. The CDR3 extends over 17 amino acids. CDR3 amino acids: CASSSGQGGTGANVLTF. Written as DNA, the CDR3 is TGTGCCAGCAGCTCAGGACAAGGGGGTACTGGGGCCAACGTCCTGACTTTC.

The sample holds one count of this clone. The chain links TRBV9 to TRBJ2-5; 11 nucleotides align to TRBD2. Germline V gene data show CDR1 as SGDLS and CDR2 as YYNGEE. CDR3 length: 15 residues. Unmatched junction bases numbered 6, after V lost 3 bases and J lost 5 bases. The CDR3 DNA is TGTGCCAGCAGCGCTCAAGTAGCGGGGGGGGAGACCCAGTACTTC. It is translated as CASSAQVAGGETQYF.

This chain links TRBV7-3 with TRBJ1-2; TRBD1 matches 8 bases. This CDR3 has 14 residues. Germline CDR1 is SGHTA and CDR2 is FQGTGA. Trimming cost V 5 bases and J 8 bases; bases outside gene matches: 10. CDR3: CASSVDRGKGGYTF. CDR3 sequence (DNA): TGTGCCAGCAGCGTCGACAGGGGAAAGGGAGGCTACACCTTC. Full variable domain (missing parts from reference TRBV7-3 and TRBJ1-2): GAGVSQTPSNKVTEKGKYVELRCDPISGHTALYWYRQSLGQGPEFLIYFQGTGAADDSGLPNDRFFAVRPEGSVSTLKIQRTERGDSAVYLCASSVDRGKGGYTFGSGTRLTVV.

The chain has TRBV7-3 and TRBJ2-2, with 7 bases fitting TRBD2. V was clipped by 6 bases and J by 7 bases; unmatched bases: 11. Germline values: CDR1 SGHTA, CDR2 FQGTGA. This CDR3 spans 15 amino acids. CDR3 sequence (DNA): TGTGCCAGCAGTCCACGACCCCCGGGAGGCGGGGAGCTGTTTTTT. Protein sequence: CASSPRPPGGGELFF.

V and J are TRBV2 and TRBJ2-5; 12 nucleotides match TRBD1. The CDR3 length is 15 residues. The germline CDR1 and CDR2 sequences are SNHLY and FYNNEI. V was pared by 4 bases and J by 5 bases, with 5 bases of the junction left unmatched. CDR3 in DNA: TGTGCCAGCAGTGCCGGGACAGGGGGCTTGGAGACCCAGTACTTC. Amino acid sequence: CASSAGTGGLETQYF.